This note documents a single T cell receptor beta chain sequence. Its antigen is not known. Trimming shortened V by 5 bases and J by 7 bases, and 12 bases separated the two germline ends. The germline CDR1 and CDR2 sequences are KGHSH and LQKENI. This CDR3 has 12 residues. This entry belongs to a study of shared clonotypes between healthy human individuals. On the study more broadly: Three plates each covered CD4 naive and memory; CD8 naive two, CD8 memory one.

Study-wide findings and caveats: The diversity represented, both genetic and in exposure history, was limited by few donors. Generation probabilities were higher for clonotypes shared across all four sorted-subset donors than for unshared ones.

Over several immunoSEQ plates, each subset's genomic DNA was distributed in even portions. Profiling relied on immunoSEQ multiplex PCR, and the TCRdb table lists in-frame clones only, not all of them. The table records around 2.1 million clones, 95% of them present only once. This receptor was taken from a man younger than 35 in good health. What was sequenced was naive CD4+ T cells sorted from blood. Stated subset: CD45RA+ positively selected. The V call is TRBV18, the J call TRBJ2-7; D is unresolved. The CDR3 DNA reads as TGTGCCAGCTCAGATACACGCGTAGAGCAGTACTTC. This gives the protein CASSDTRVEQYF.